The 32 T cell receptor beta chains in this list originate from one sample, sequenced in a study of CD8 T cells in ankylosing spondylitis. One entry per CDR3 protein, called by TCRdb with MiXCR from the 5' RACE reads. The sample lists under 250,000 distinct CDR3 sequences, about 11% occurring once. The sample consisted of blood, either unsorted or a sorted T cell fraction (not recorded which). Receptors were obtained from a male donor with ankylosing spondylitis or in good health (not recorded which).

At least ten counts were recorded for this clonotype. The gene calls are TRBV7-9 and TRBJ2-1, with TRBD2 matching over 11 bases. V lost 5 bases, J lost 8 bases, and 5 bases stayed unmatched. In germline, CDR1 is SEHNR, CDR2 FQNEAQ (reference sequence). The CDR3 runs 14 residues. CDR3 in amino acids: CASSLSGRADEQFF. The CDR3 region has the DNA TGTGCCAGCAGCCTTAGCGGGAGGGCCGATGAGCAGTTCTTC.

This clonotype has a count of ten or more. This chain links TRBV7-8 with TRBJ1-2, with 7 bases matching TRBD1. CDR3 length: 15 residues. In germline, CDR1 is SGHVS, CDR2 FQNEAQ. V shed 0 bases, J shed 5 bases, and the junction held 6 bases outside the gene matches. Written as DNA, the CDR3 is TGTGCCAGCAGCTTAGCTGCCAGGGGGGATTATGGCTACACCTTC. Translated, it gives CASSLAARGDYGYTF.

This clonotype was detected a few times. The chain carries TRBV5-5 and TRBJ2-3; no firm D call. Trimming shortened V by 0 bases and J by 2 bases, and 13 bases separated the two germline ends. The CDR3 spans 16 residues. From germline, CDR1 is SGHKS and CDR2 YYEKEE (reference sequence). CDR3 loop: CASSLDRFQDTDTQYF. The CDR3 DNA sequence: TGTGCCAGCAGCTTGGACCGCTTTCAAGACACAGATACGCAGTATTTT.

The CDR3 coding sequence is TGTGCCAGCAGCCAACCCTCTAGCGGTACGGGGGATGAGCAGTTCTTC. Protein sequence: CASSQPSSGTGDEQFF. This chain uses TRBV3-1 with TRBJ2-1; 7 positions match TRBD2. Germline V gene lookup returns CDR1 LGHDT and CDR2 YNNKEL (reference sequence). V trimming: 2 bases; J trimming: 8 bases; junction bases outside the gene matches: 12. There are 16 residues in the CDR3.

This clonotype occurred many times. CDR3 amino acids: CASSFRGSNTGELFF. The CDR3 region has the DNA TGTGCCAGCAGTTTCCGGGGGTCGAACACCGGGGAGCTGTTTTTT. The V and J genes are TRBV12-3 or TRBV12-4 and TRBJ2-2, with D maybe TRBD2 (6 bases). The V end lost 3 bases, the J end lost 0 bases, and 8 bases lay between the germline ends. The CDR3 runs to 15 residues.

This clonotype was seen at least ten times. The chain's CDR3 is CASSQGIHPSTDTQYF. Here the CDR3 DNA reads TGTGCCAGCAGCCAAGGGATCCACCCTAGCACAGATACGCAGTATTTT. The J gene is TRBJ2-3, the V gene TRBV3-1, with no clear D. Trimming shortened V by 1 base and J by 0 bases, and 11 bases separated the two germline ends. CDR3 length: 16 amino acids. The germline V gene has CDR1 LGHDT and CDR2 YNNKEL (reference sequence).

This clonotype was detected ten times or more. The gene calls are TRBV7-9 and TRBJ2-3; perhaps TRBD2 as D (6 bases). From germline, CDR1 is SEHNR and CDR2 FQNEAQ (reference sequence). The CDR3 has 13 amino acids. The V and J ends lost 5 bases and 5 bases respectively, with 11 bases between them. The CDR3: CASSLLTRDTQYF. CDR3 sequence (DNA): TGTGCCAGCAGCCTTCTGACTAGAGATACGCAGTATTTT.

Only a few counts were recorded for this clonotype. The V gene is TRBV7-9, the J gene TRBJ1-2; D possibly corresponds to TRBD1 (5 bases). Germline CDR1 SEHNR, CDR2 FQNEAQ (reference sequence). Between the trimmed V and J ends, which lost 5 bases and 7 bases, there was a span of 17 bases. The CDR3 has 14 residues. CDR3 residues: CASSLQSGFGGYTF. In DNA form, the CDR3 reads TGTGCCAGCAGCCTCCAATCAGGGTTTGGTGGCTACACCTTC.

In this sample, this clonotype turned up many times. This chain connects TRBV20-1 to TRBJ1-1; D might be TRBD1 (5 bases). CDR1 DFQATT and CDR2 SNEGSKA come from the germline V gene (reference sequence). The CDR3 runs to 12 residues. Trimming left V 4 bases short and J 2 bases short, with 8 bases between. CDR3 nucleotide sequence: TGCAGTGCTACCAGGGTTAACACTGAAGCTTTCTTT. It yields the protein CSATRVNTEAFF.

The V gene is TRBV29-1, the J gene TRBJ1-5, with 8 bases that match TRBD1. This CDR3 is built from 12 residues. Germline CDR1 is SQVTM and CDR2 is ANQGSEA. Trimming cost V 4 bases and J 7 bases; bases outside gene matches: 3. CDR3 DNA: TGCAGCGTTGGAGACAGGGGACAGCCCCAGCATTTT. Its protein is CSVGDRGQPQHF.

There are many counts of this clonotype. The chain uses TRBV29-1 and TRBJ1-2; 7 bases are shared with TRBD1. Per germline, CDR1 SQVTM and CDR2 ANQGSEA. This CDR3 is built from 15 residues. Trimming removed 1 base from V and 2 bases from J; junction bases left unmatched: 7. The CDR3: CSVEGLTGANYGYTF. CDR3 in DNA: TGCAGCGTTGAAGGACTAACAGGGGCCAACTATGGCTACACCTTC.

The chain uses TRBV18 and TRBJ2-3; 9 bases fit TRBD1. CDR3 length: 16 amino acids. With V trimmed by 6 bases and J by 3 bases, 10 bases remained unmatched. The V gene's germline CDR1 is KGHSH and CDR2 LQKENI. This CDR3 reads CASSKVDRGGTDTQYF. The DNA of the CDR3 is TGTGCCAGCTCCAAGGTGGACAGGGGTGGAACAGATACGCAGTATTTT.

This clonotype has ten or more counts. The chain combines TRBV12-3 or TRBV12-4 with TRBJ2-1; 13 positions agree with TRBD2. V was clipped by 5 bases and J by 10 bases; unmatched bases: 11. The CDR3 contains 16 residues. The CDR3 is CASSQKTSGRNKEQFF. CDR3 coding DNA: TGTGCCAGCAGTCAAAAGACTAGCGGGAGGAATAAGGAGCAGTTCTTC.

This clonotype has only a few counts. This chain joins TRBV10-2 and TRBJ2-1; TRBD2 aligns across 9 bases. The V gene end was trimmed by 4 bases and the J gene end by 6 bases; junction bases not matched to a gene: 7. Germline V gene data show CDR1 as WSHSY and CDR2 as SAAADI. The CDR3 is 15 residues long. The CDR3 loop is CASSVGLAGLNEQFF. CDR3 coding DNA: TGCGCCAGCAGTGTTGGGCTAGCGGGACTCAATGAGCAGTTCTTC.

This clonotype was counted many times. The genes are TRBV4-1 and TRBJ2-1; D may be TRBD1 or TRBD2 (5 bases each). V was clipped by 4 bases and J by 5 bases, with 15 bases between them. The CDR3 loop spans 15 amino acids. Germline V CDR1 and CDR2: MGHRA, YSYEKL. The DNA of the CDR3 is TGCGCCAGCAGCCGAACGGGACGGTTAGACAATGAGCAGTTCTTC. It specifies CASSRTGRLDNEQFF.

This chain connects TRBV2 to TRBJ2-7, with D possibly matching TRBD1 (5 bases). Germline CDR1 reads SNHLY; CDR2 reads FYNNEI. Trimming shortened V by 8 bases and J by 4 bases, and 15 bases separated the two germline ends. The CDR3 covers 13 residues. The CDR3 is CASHPDTGYEQYF. The CDR3 nucleotides read TGTGCCAGCCACCCAGACACAGGTTACGAGCAGTACTTC.

There are many counts of this clonotype. This chain links TRBV5-1 with TRBJ2-4; D is uncertain. The CDR3 has 16 amino acids. CDR1 and CDR2 from the germline V gene are SGHRS and YFSETQ. Trimming stripped 4 bases from V and 0 bases from J, with 14 bases between. This chain's CDR3 is CASSDGNSLAKNIQYF. The CDR3 nucleotides are TGCGCCAGCAGCGACGGCAATTCTCTAGCCAAAAACATTCAGTACTTC.

This clonotype showed up many times. This chain joins TRBV29-1 and TRBJ2-1, with TRBD2 as a possible D gene (6 bases). The CDR3 has 15 amino acids. V shed 8 bases and J shed 5 bases, with 22 bases lying between them. The germline gives CDR1 SQVTM, CDR2 ANQGSEA. CDR3 coding DNA: TGCAGCACCGGGGCCGGACTACTAAAAAACAATGAGCAGTTCTTC. Translating gives CSTGAGLLKNNEQFF.

This clonotype has a count of ten or more. CDR3 DNA: TGCGCCAGCAGCCAAGGTGTAGGGAATTATGGCTACACCTTC. This codes for CASSQGVGNYGYTF. V is TRBV4-1 and J is TRBJ1-2; D gene unclear. The CDR3 runs 14 residues. V was pared by 1 base and J by 5 bases, with 11 bases between. CDR1 is MGHRA and CDR2 is YSYEKL in the germline V gene.

A single count supports this clonotype. The V gene is TRBV2, the J gene TRBJ2-3; 13 nucleotides line up with TRBD2. The CDR3 has 15 amino acids. V dropped 6 bases and J dropped 3; count of bases not matched to a gene: 3. Germline-derived CDR1 and CDR2 are SNHLY and FYNNEI. The CDR3 protein is CASREGLAGTDTQYF. The CDR3 DNA reads as TGTGCCAGCAGGGAGGGACTAGCGGGAACAGATACGCAGTATTTT.

This clonotype appeared many times. Written as DNA, the CDR3 is TGTGCCAGCAGCTTGGGCAGGGGAGAAGCTTTCTTT. Translating gives CASSLGRGEAFF. The genes are TRBV5-4 and TRBJ1-1; tentatively, D is TRBD1 (6 bases). Trimming took 0 bases from V and 8 from J, leaving 8 bases between them. Germline CDR1 is SGHNT and CDR2 is YYREEE (reference sequence). The CDR3 has 12 amino acids.

This clonotype has just a few counts. The V and J genes are TRBV5-5 and TRBJ2-2; 7 positions agree with TRBD1. This CDR3 has 15 amino acids. The V segment lost 4 bases and the J segment 3 bases; nucleotides outside the gene matches: 6. Germline V CDR1 and CDR2: SGHKS, YYEKEE (reference sequence). The CDR3 DNA is TGTGCCAGCAGCCAGAGGGGGCAAGACACCGGGGAGCTGTTTTTT. This gives the protein CASSQRGQDTGELFF.

The rearrangement uses TRBV5-1 and TRBJ2-5, with a tentative D call TRBD1 (6 bases). The V end lost 2 bases, the J end lost 1 base, and 12 bases lay between the germline ends. The CDR3 consists of 15 residues. Germline V gene lookup returns CDR1 SGHRS and CDR2 YFSETQ. The CDR3 loop reads CASSFTDRPQETQYF. CDR3 nucleotides: TGCGCCAGCAGCTTTACGGACAGACCCCAAGAGACCCAGTACTTC.

Turning to this clonotype: It may be a read error: a sequence one base away is much more abundant. J is TRBJ1-2 and V is TRBV30, with TRBD1 matching 7 bases. Germline V lookup: CDR1 GTSNPN, CDR2 SVGIG (reference sequence). The CDR3 sequence is 14 residues long. CDR3 region: CAWSVTGDFYGHTF. The DNA for the CDR3 is TGTGCCTGGAGTGTAACAGGGGATTTCTATGGCCACACCTTC.

The genes are TRBV6-6 and TRBJ1-6; maybe TRBD1 (5 bases). V lost 7 bases, J lost 7 bases, and 11 bases lay in between. The CDR3 runs to 13 residues. CDR1 and CDR2 from the germline V gene are MNHNY and SVGAGI (reference sequence). The CDR3 region is CASKGRINSPLHF. CDR3 nucleotide sequence: TGTGCCAGCAAGGGACGGATCAATTCACCCCTCCACTTT.

The rearrangement joins TRBV11-2 to TRBJ1-1; D is uncertain. This CDR3 has 12 amino acids. Trimming shortened V by 2 bases and J by 7 bases, and 8 bases separated the two germline ends. Germline loops: CDR1 SGHAT, CDR2 FQNNGV. CDR3 nucleotide sequence: TGTGCCAGCAGCTTAAACTTCGGTGAAGCTTTCTTT. It yields the protein CASSLNFGEAFF.

This clonotype was seen many times. The rearrangement uses TRBV12-3 or TRBV12-4 and TRBJ1-1; no firm D call. The CDR3 extends over 14 amino acids. Trimming pared 3 bases from V and 1 base from J, leaving 9 bases between. The CDR3 sequence: CASSFGSQNTEAFF. CDR3 nucleotide sequence: TGTGCCAGCAGTTTCGGTAGTCAGAACACTGAAGCTTTCTTT.

This clonotype was counted at least ten times. The V call is TRBV5-1, the J call TRBJ2-5; 11 bases line up with TRBD2. The CDR3 length is 14 residues. V gave up 4 bases and J gave up 4 bases; unmatched junction bases: 3. The germline V gene has CDR1 SGHRS and CDR2 YFSETQ. CDR3 bases: TGCGCCAGCAGCCCGGGGACTAGCGGAGAGACCCAGTACTTC. The encoded protein is CASSPGTSGETQYF.

This clonotype has only a few counts. The V call is TRBV29-1, the J call TRBJ1-6, with 7 nucleotides matching TRBD1. The CDR3 sequence is 12 residues long. Germline CDR1 reads SQVTM; CDR2 reads ANQGSEA. Trimming at V came to 6 bases and at J to 7 bases, leaving 3 bases not matched to a gene. The CDR3 sequence is CSVRDSNSPLHF. CDR3 DNA: TGCAGCGTCCGGGACAGCAATTCACCCCTCCACTTT.

This clonotype has ten or more counts. J is TRBJ2-2 and V is TRBV20-1; TRBD2 agrees at 9 bases. Looked up from germline, CDR1 is DFQATT and CDR2 is SNEGSKA (reference sequence). With 0 bases clipped from V and 4 bases from J, the junction kept 12 bases outside the gene matches. The CDR3 totals 18 residues. CDR3 DNA: TGCAGTGCTAGAGATAGGGGGCTAGCGGGGCGAGGCACCGGGGAGCTGTTTTTT. The encoded protein is CSARDRGLAGRGTGELFF.

The table lists this clonotype with many counts. The rearrangement uses TRBV7-8 and TRBJ1-1, with D possibly matching TRBD1 (5 bases). This CDR3 is 13 amino acids long. CDR1 and CDR2 (germline): SGHVS, FQNEAQ. V shed 4 bases and J shed 6 bases, with 12 bases lying between them. The CDR3: CASSSEGRAEAFF. The CDR3 region has the DNA TGTGCCAGCAGCTCGGAGGGACGGGCTGAAGCTTTCTTT. Combining the CDR3 with reference TRBV7-8 and TRBJ1-1 gives the whole variable domain GAGVSQSPRYKVAKRGQDVALRCDPISGHVSLFWYQQALGQGPEFLTYFQNEAQLDKSGLPSDRFFAERPEGSVSTLKIQRTQQEDSAVYLCASSSEGRAEAFFGQGTRLTVV.

This clonotype has at least ten counts. The chain is built from TRBV3-1 and TRBJ2-2; D remains ambiguous. Germline CDR1 and CDR2: LGHDT and YNNKEL (reference sequence). The CDR3 has 13 residues. The V and J ends lost 4 bases and 6 bases respectively, with 9 bases between them. CDR3 sequence reads: CASSPLNAGELFF. In DNA, the CDR3 is TGTGCCAGCAGCCCCCTAAATGCCGGGGAGCTGTTTTTT.